This TCR beta chain was identified during a study of PD-1 blockade in classical Hodgkin lymphoma. Relapse was seen in all patients after autologous stem cell transplantation, and brentuximab vedotin exposure was variable. Best overall response was complete response, partial response or progressive disease in these relapsed/refractory classical Hodgkin lymphoma patients. The method was immunoSEQ multiplex PCR; TCRdb's version includes in-frame clones alone and lacks a portion of them. Of around 43,000 clones in the sample, about three quarters were seen once. From germline, CDR1 is SGDLS and CDR2 YYNGEE. CDR3 size: 17 residues. After removal of 0 bases from V and 2 bases from J, the junction contained 5 bases not matched to a gene. Notes on the study in general: Possibly reflecting disease activity or prior therapy, repertoire differences have causes that remain undefined. Newly diagnosed patients were said to have less baseline TCR diversity than healthy donors did. Newly diagnosed patients had diversity similar to the baseline diversity of complete responders.

For this clone: Its specificity is not known.

The rearrangement joins TRBV9 to TRBJ2-3, with 11 bases that match TRBD2. This clonotype originated in a human donor with classical Hodgkin lymphoma. The input for sequencing was peripheral blood mononuclear cells (PBMCs), taken at baseline. The CDR3 sequence: CASSVELAGEDTDTQYF. CDR3 bases: TGTGCCAGCAGCGTAGAACTAGCGGGGGAAGACACAGATACGCAGTATTTT.